This entry lists 9 T cell receptor beta chains sequenced from one sample in a study of T cells in Graves' hyperthyroidism and ophthalmopathy. TCR beta CDR3 regions were amplified from RNA. Carried out on the TCR CDR3, a first-round RT-PCR used the HTBI primer set. TCRdb re-called the multiplex PCR reads with MiXCR, one entry per CDR3 protein. The sample yields around 290,000 distinct CDR3 sequences, approximately 13% seen once. Source material: blood. All receptors derive from a woman between 35 and 50 years old with Graves' hyperthyroidism.

This clonotype was picked up many times. The rearrangement uses TRBV5-5 and TRBJ2-5, with no clear D. Germline CDR1 reads SGHKS; CDR2 reads YYEKEE (reference sequence). V gave up 0 bases and J gave up 0 bases, with 9 bases separating them. The CDR3 sequence is 15 residues long. The CDR3 coding sequence is TGTGCCAGCAGCTTGGAAGGACGGTACCAAGAGACCCAGTACTTC. Translation gives CASSLEGRYQETQYF.

This clonotype was detected a few times. The gene calls are TRBV6-1 and TRBJ1-3; D gene unclear. Germline V lookup: CDR1 MNHNS, CDR2 SASEGT. This CDR3 spans 16 amino acids. Trimming shortened V by 5 bases and J by 1 base, and 15 bases separated the two germline ends. This chain's CDR3 is CASSPRPRASGNTIYF. The CDR3, as DNA: TGTGCCAGCAGTCCCCGACCGCGGGCTTCTGGAAACACCATATATTTT.

This clonotype was counted once. V and J are TRBV10-3 and TRBJ2-7; D is unresolved. V lost 2 bases to trimming and J lost 0 bases, with 14 bases between them. Germline CDR1 ENHRY, CDR2 SYGVKD. The CDR3 is 16 residues long. DNA of the CDR3: TGTGCCATCAGTGAGCCACGGGCGGTTAGCTCCTACGAGCAGTACTTC. This gives the protein CAISEPRAVSSYEQYF.

V is TRBV28 and J is TRBJ2-6, with TRBD1 matching 7 bases. Germline V lookup: CDR1 MDHEN, CDR2 SYDVKM. The CDR3 is 19 amino acids. The V segment lost 0 bases and the J segment 1 base; nucleotides outside the gene matches: 9. The CDR3 DNA reads as TGTGCCAGCAGTTTATGGCGCCTAAAACAGGGGTCTGGGGCCAACGTCCTGACTTTC. This encodes CASSLWRLKQGSGANVLTF.

This clonotype has only a few counts. J is TRBJ1-3 and V is TRBV18; unclear D gene. The CDR3 totals 15 residues. Germline loops: CDR1 KGHSH, CDR2 LQKENI. Trimming took off 8 bases at V and 4 bases at J, with 18 bases between the two ends. This CDR3 reads CASSPPTVEGNTIYF. The CDR3 nucleotides read TGTGCCAGCAGCCCCCCCACAGTCGAAGGAAACACCATATATTTT.

This clonotype has ten or more counts. The V and J genes are TRBV11-1 and TRBJ2-7; 7 bases align to TRBD2. CDR3 size: 14 residues. Germline values: CDR1 SGHAT, CDR2 FQDESV (reference sequence). The V segment lost 1 base and the J segment 12 bases; nucleotides outside the gene matches: 12. CDR3 loop: CASSLGLATPARYF. The CDR3 region has the DNA TGTGCCAGCAGCTTAGGACTAGCAACCCCAGCGCGGTACTTC.

This clonotype has only a few counts. The CDR3 sequence is CASSLSSGDTYNEQFF. DNA of the CDR3: TGCGCCAGCAGCCTCTCCAGCGGGGATACCTACAATGAGCAGTTCTTC. V gene TRBV4-1 combines with J gene TRBJ2-1, with 7 bases that match TRBD2. Trimming cost V 4 bases and J 2 bases; bases outside gene matches: 8. The CDR3 totals 16 residues. Germline V lookup: CDR1 MGHRA, CDR2 YSYEKL.

There are many counts of this clonotype. The chain combines TRBV6-1 with TRBJ1-5, with D tentatively TRBD1 (5 bases). V was clipped by 1 base and J by 1 base, with 14 bases between them. Germline V CDR1 and CDR2: MNHNS, SASEGT. CDR3 size: 17 residues. CDR3 DNA sequence: TGTGCCAGCAGTGAAGTGGGGGGGGGTGGAAGCAATCAGCCCCAGCATTTT. It codes for CASSEVGGGGSNQPQHF.

This clonotype was recorded a few times. The J gene is TRBJ1-5, the V gene TRBV19; D perhaps matches TRBD1 (5 bases). Looked up from germline, CDR1 is LNHDA and CDR2 is SQIVND (reference sequence). The CDR3 extends over 15 amino acids. Trimming took 5 bases from V and 8 from J, leaving 19 bases between them. CDR3 nucleotides: TGTGCCAGTAGTCCCGGGACGGGAGGCATAAAGCCCCAGCATTTT. Protein: CASSPGTGGIKPQHF.